These 25 T cell receptor beta chains were sequenced from one sample in a study of T cell repertoires in cytomegalovirus infection. TCRdb fed the reads into MiXCR, producing one record per CDR3 protein. The data show about 490,000 distinct CDR3 sequences, with 26% seen just once and around 13% held by the top ten. The material sequenced was PBMCs. The receptors here all came from a human donor in good health (CMV status not recorded). Some clones in this sample may be carry-over from other donors' samples.

The V and J genes are TRBV7-6 and TRBJ1-1; D is perhaps TRBD1 (5 bases). V lost 5 bases to trimming and J lost 5 bases, with 15 bases between them. The CDR3 sequence is 14 residues long. CDR1 and CDR2 from the germline V gene are SGHVS and FNYEAQ. The CDR3 here is CASSQDTGLTEAFF. The DNA of the CDR3 is TGTGCCAGCAGCCAAGATACAGGCTTAACTGAAGCTTTCTTT.

This clonotype was counted at least ten times. J is TRBJ2-3 and V is TRBV7-8, with D perhaps matching TRBD2 (5 bases). This CDR3 has 15 amino acids. CDR1 SGHVS and CDR2 FQNEAQ come from the germline V gene. Trimming left V 4 bases short and J 5 bases short, with 16 bases between. CDR3 nucleotide sequence: TGTGCCAGCAGCTCACGGACTCTTCAGCAAGATACGCAGTATTTT. This sequence encodes CASSSRTLQQDTQYF.

This clonotype was seen many times. The genes are TRBV7-2 and TRBJ1-6; D gene uncertain. Trimming pared 5 bases from V and 7 bases from J, leaving 12 bases between. CDR1 and CDR2 from the germline V gene are SGHTA and FQGNSA. The CDR3 loop spans 14 amino acids. In nucleotides, the CDR3 is TGTGCCAGCAGCCCACATGGGGAGAATTCACCCCTCCACTTT. Translated: CASSPHGENSPLHF.

The rearrangement joins TRBV6-2 or TRBV6-3 to TRBJ2-7, with TRBD2 identical over 13 bases. CDR3 length: 18 residues. With 0 bases clipped from V and 3 bases from J, the junction kept 8 bases outside the gene matches. Germline V CDR1 and CDR2: MNHEY, SVGEGT. CDR3 residues: CASSYSGLAGASLYEQYV. The DNA for the CDR3 is TGTGCCAGCAGTTACTCCGGACTAGCGGGAGCTTCCCTCTACGAGCAGTACGTC.

The V and J genes are TRBV19 and TRBJ1-5; TRBD1 matches at 7 bases. Germline assignment: CDR1 LNHDA and CDR2 SQIVND (reference sequence). After removal of 4 bases from V and 5 bases from J, the junction contained 11 bases not matched to a gene. The CDR3 length is 16 residues. The CDR3 loop reads CASSRRPTGADQPQHF. CDR3 DNA sequence: TGTGCCAGTAGTAGAAGGCCAACAGGGGCCGATCAGCCCCAGCATTTT.

This chain links TRBV7-2 with TRBJ2-5, with 7 nucleotides matching TRBD2. The germline V gene encodes CDR1 SGHTA and CDR2 FQGNSA. Germline trimming cut 1 base from V and 4 bases from J; bases unmatched to any gene: 12. CDR3 size: 17 residues. The DNA for the CDR3 is TGTGCCAGCAGCTTAGTTTTGGGAGGGGTAAGAACAGAGACCCAGTACTTC. This encodes CASSLVLGGVRTETQYF.

The chain recombines TRBV4-3 with TRBJ2-2, with 14 bases fitting TRBD2. The germline V gene has CDR1 LGHNA and CDR2 YSLEER. Unmatched junction bases numbered 5, after V lost 1 base and J lost 4 bases. The length of the CDR3 is 18 residues. The CDR3 region has the DNA TGCGCCAGCAGCCAAGGACTAGCGGGAGGGCCCGGCACCGGGGAGCTGTTTTTT. It codes for CASSQGLAGGPGTGELFF.

The chain joins TRBV3-1 to TRBJ1-1; D ambiguous. In germline, CDR1 is LGHDT, CDR2 YNNKEL (reference sequence). The CDR3 spans 12 residues. The germline V and J ends were trimmed by 2 bases and 7 bases, with 8 bases remaining between them. CDR3 protein: CASSQLDREAFF. In nucleotides, the CDR3 is TGTGCCAGCAGCCAATTGGACCGTGAAGCTTTCTTT.

This sequence joins TRBV15 and TRBJ2-5; D is possibly TRBD2 (6 bases). The V and J ends lost 1 base and 1 base respectively, with 13 bases between them. Germline loops: CDR1 LNHNV, CDR2 YYDKDF (reference sequence). The CDR3 sequence is 16 residues long. The CDR3 bases are TGTGCCACCAGCAGAGCGGGACTCCTGGGCCAAGAGACCCAGTACTTC. Its translation: CATSRAGLLGQETQYF.

The chain combines TRBV4-3 with TRBJ2-3; 8 bases agree with TRBD2. From germline, CDR1 is LGHNA and CDR2 YSLEER. V shed 0 bases, J shed 4 bases, and the junction held 6 bases outside the gene matches. The CDR3 is 16 residues long. The CDR3 loop reads CASSQDPAGDPDTQYF. The CDR3 DNA follows: TGCGCCAGCAGCCAAGATCCAGCGGGAGACCCAGATACGCAGTATTTT.

This chain joins TRBV11-3 and TRBJ1-1, with 7 nucleotides matching TRBD1. CDR3 length equals 15 residues. The trim removed 4 bases at V and 5 bases at J, leaving 10 bases unmatched. Germline values: CDR1 SGHNT, CDR2 YENEEA. The CDR3 coding sequence is TGTGCCAGCAGCTCTCACAGGGGTAACGGGACTGAAGCTTTCTTT. Its protein product is CASSSHRGNGTEAFF.

This clonotype was counted ten times or more. J is TRBJ1-5 and V is TRBV7-6; the match to TRBD1 covers 10 bases. J was trimmed by 3 bases and V by 5 bases; bases with no gene match: 16. The length of the CDR3 is 19 residues. Germline assignment: CDR1 SGHVS and CDR2 FNYEAQ. The chain's CDR3 is CASSPLRDRGRGDNQPQHF. The CDR3 DNA reads as TGTGCCAGCAGCCCACTTCGCGACAGGGGGCGCGGAGACAATCAGCCCCAGCATTTT. Full variable domain (rest looked up from reference TRBV7-6 and TRBJ1-5): GAGVSQSPRYKVTKRGQDVALRCDPISGHVSLYWYRQALGQGPEFLTYFNYEAQQDKSGLPNDRFSAERPEGSISTLTIQRTEQRDSAMYRCASSPLRDRGRGDNQPQHFGDGTRLSIL.

The chain links TRBV4-3 to TRBJ1-3; D perhaps matches TRBD1 (5 bases). Germline assignment: CDR1 LGHNA and CDR2 YSLEER. The CDR3 sequence is 15 residues long. V lost 2 bases and J lost 3, with 11 bases in between. CDR3 region: CASSQSARVGNTIYF. The CDR3 coding sequence is TGCGCCAGCAGCCAATCCGCCAGGGTTGGAAACACCATATATTTT.

Only a few counts were recorded for this clonotype. The chain employs TRBV6-2 or TRBV6-3 and TRBJ2-1; a possible D gene is TRBD1 (6 bases). Germline assignment: CDR1 MNHEY and CDR2 SVGEGT. V was cut by 2 bases and J by 12 bases, with 17 bases left in between. This CDR3 region has 14 residues. In nucleotides, the CDR3 is TGTGCCAGCAGTTACCTCCTAGCAGGGGAAATGCAGTTCTTC. Translating gives CASSYLLAGEMQFF.

This chain connects TRBV6-2 or TRBV6-3 to TRBJ2-1; TRBD2 matches at 9 bases. J was trimmed by 8 bases and V by 3 bases; bases with no gene match: 8. Germline V gene data show CDR1 as MNHEY and CDR2 as SVGEGT. This CDR3 has 15 residues. CDR3 DNA: TGTGCCAGCAGTTATAGGGTAGCGGGAGCTGATGAGCAGTTCTTC. Protein: CASSYRVAGADEQFF.

This clonotype was detected ten times or more. The chain couples TRBV7-8 to TRBJ2-3, with TRBD2 matching over 11 bases. This CDR3 is 16 amino acids long. Losses at the gene ends were 5 bases for V and 9 bases for J; bases not matched to a gene: 13. Looked up from germline, CDR1 is SGHVS and CDR2 is FQNEAQ. CDR3 coding DNA: TGTGCCAGCAGCATAACCGGGACTAGCGGATCGGCGACGCAGTATTTT. Protein product: CASSITGTSGSATQYF.

The chain employs TRBV5-1 and TRBJ1-1, with D unresolved. V was trimmed by 4 bases and J by 4 bases, leaving 14 bases between them. Germline V gene sequence: CDR1 SGHRS, CDR2 YFSETQ. The CDR3 has 14 residues. Here the CDR3 reads CASSASLEGTEAFF. The CDR3 DNA follows: TGCGCCAGCAGCGCATCTTTGGAGGGCACTGAAGCTTTCTTT.

This clonotype was counted many times. The chain links TRBV6-2 or TRBV6-3 to TRBJ2-1; D gene ambiguous. The CDR3 loop spans 15 amino acids. Germline lookup yields CDR1 MNHEY and CDR2 SVGEGT. With 5 bases removed from V and 2 bases from J, the gap between germline ends came to 13 bases. The CDR3 protein is CASSEDVLTYNEQFF. CDR3 DNA: TGTGCCAGCAGTGAGGACGTCCTTACCTACAATGAGCAGTTCTTC.

A few counts support this clonotype. This chain joins TRBV11-3 and TRBJ2-1; D is possibly TRBD2 (6 bases). V lost 6 bases to trimming and J lost 15 bases, with 18 bases between them. The CDR3 has 12 amino acids. Germline V gene data show CDR1 as SGHNT and CDR2 as YENEEA. The CDR3 region is CASRSSAGISFF. The CDR3 coding sequence is TGTGCCAGCAGGTCCTCGGCGGGAATCTCGTTCTTC.

The rearrangement links TRBV6-6 to TRBJ2-1; 9 bases are shared with TRBD2. This CDR3 spans 16 amino acids. V gave up 5 bases and J gave up 3 bases; unmatched junction bases: 8. Germline values: CDR1 MNHNY, CDR2 SVGAGI (reference sequence). The CDR3 here is CASSLTSGRFYNEQFF. The CDR3, as DNA: TGTGCCAGCAGTCTGACTAGCGGAAGATTCTACAATGAGCAGTTCTTC.

This clonotype was counted between two and nine times. The genes are TRBV4-1 and TRBJ1-2; D gene ambiguous. Germline V gene data show CDR1 as MGHRA and CDR2 as YSYEKL. The CDR3 is 15 residues long. Trimming stripped 4 bases from V and 8 bases from J, with 20 bases between. CDR3 nucleotide sequence: TGCGCCAGCAGCCGCAATGACGGGGTGGGCCAGGGCTACACCTTC. Translation gives CASSRNDGVGQGYTF.

This clonotype was detected a few times. The chain is built from TRBV12-3 or TRBV12-4 and TRBJ1-6, with no clear D. The V end was cut by 9 bases, the J end by 4 bases, with 10 bases between. This CDR3 is built from 13 residues. The CDR3 reads CASLKDYNSPLHF. The CDR3 DNA reads as TGTGCCAGTCTCAAGGATTATAATTCACCCCTCCACTTT.

This clonotype was picked up a small number of times. The genes are TRBV10-3 and TRBJ2-7; 15 bases agree with TRBD2. Trimming removed 6 bases from V and 4 bases from J; junction bases left unmatched: 4. Germline CDR1 and CDR2: ENHRY and SYGVKD. The CDR3 runs to 15 residues. CDR3 in DNA: TGTGCCATCAGAATAGGGACTAGCGGGAGGTACGAGCAGTACTTC. Translated, it gives CAIRIGTSGRYEQYF.

The chain recombines TRBV6-5 with TRBJ2-7; the match to TRBD2 covers 9 bases. The CDR3 is 15 residues long. The junction had 1 base not matched to a gene; V was cut back by 0 bases and J by 1 base. The germline CDR1 and CDR2 sequences are MNHEY and SVGAGI. CDR3 sequence: CASSYSLAGSYEQYF. CDR3 bases: TGTGCCAGCAGTTACTCCCTAGCGGGGTCCTACGAGCAGTACTTC.

The chain combines TRBV24-1 with TRBJ2-1; 8 bases align to TRBD2. From germline, CDR1 is KGHDR and CDR2 SFDVKD. With V trimmed by 2 bases and J by 4 bases, 6 bases remained unmatched. This CDR3 spans 16 amino acids. The CDR3 DNA follows: TGTGCCACCAGTGATTACGGGGGGGGATCTTACAATGAGCAGTTCTTC. This gives the protein CATSDYGGGSYNEQFF.